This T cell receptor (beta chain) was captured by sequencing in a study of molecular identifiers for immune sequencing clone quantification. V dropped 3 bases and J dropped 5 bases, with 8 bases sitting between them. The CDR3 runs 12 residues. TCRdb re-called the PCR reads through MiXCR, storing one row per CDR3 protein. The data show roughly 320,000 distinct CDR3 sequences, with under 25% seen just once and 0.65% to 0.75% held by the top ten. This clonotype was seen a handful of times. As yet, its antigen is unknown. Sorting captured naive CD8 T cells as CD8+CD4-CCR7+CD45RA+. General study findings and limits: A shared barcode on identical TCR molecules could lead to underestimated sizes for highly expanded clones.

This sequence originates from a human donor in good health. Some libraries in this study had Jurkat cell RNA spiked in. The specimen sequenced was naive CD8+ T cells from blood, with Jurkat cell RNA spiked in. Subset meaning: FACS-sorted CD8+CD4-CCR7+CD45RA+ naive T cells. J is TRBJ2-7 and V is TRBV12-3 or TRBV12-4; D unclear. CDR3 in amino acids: CASSFSRDEQYF. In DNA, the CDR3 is TGTGCCAGCAGTTTCTCTAGAGACGAGCAGTACTTC.